The TCR beta chain under discussion was sequenced for a study of brain T cells in children with intractable seizures. Clones were sequenced by immunoSEQ multiplex PCR, and TCRdb holds only the in-frame ones, with some missing. This repertoire shows over 95,000 clones, 94% found once; its top ten account for more than 3%. About this clone: Antigen specificity is unknown.

Study outcomes and limitations: Absence of clones before surgery may stem from lower sequencing depth. HCMV serostatus was not known, and viral specificity came from CDR3 similarity only.

Looked up from germline, CDR1 is SEHNR and CDR2 is FQNEAQ (reference sequence). The V gene end was trimmed by 1 base and the J gene end by 5 bases; junction bases not matched to a gene: 9. The CDR3 contains 16 residues. Only cases whose brain tissue showed the highest T cell transcript signatures were sequenced. At least one anti-epileptic drug was given before surgery. The chain links TRBV7-9 to TRBJ2-5; 8 bases are shared with TRBD1. Sequenced here: peripheral blood, sampled at surgery. This receptor was identified in a boy in the first two years of life with hemimegalencephaly and intractable seizures. The CDR3 nucleotides are TGTGCCAGCAGCTTAGAAGGCCAGGGGGCAGGGGAGACCCAGTACTTC. It is translated as CASSLEGQGAGETQYF. The whole variable domain, remainder taken from reference TRBV7-9 and TRBJ2-5, is DTGVSQNPRHKITKRGQNVTFRCDPISEHNRLYWYRQTLGQGPEFLTYFQNEAQLEKSRLLSDRFSAERPKGSFSTLEIQRTEQGDSAMYLCASSLEGQGAGETQYFGPGTRLLVL.